This TCR beta chain came from a study of blood T cell repertoires in COVID-19. The table came from immunoSEQ multiplex PCR; TCRdb's copy has only in-frame clones and leaves some out. Of over 85,000 clones listed, around 82% were seen once; the top ten hold approximately 3%. The CDR3 consists of 14 residues. In germline, CDR1 is SGHRS, CDR2 YFSETQ. V lost 0 bases and J lost 0, with 6 bases in between. The clonotype comes from a woman older than 75 with COVID-19, enrolled during active disease. The rearrangement uses TRBV5-1 and TRBJ1-1, with D possibly TRBD1 on 6 matching bases. Sequencing used peripheral blood. CDR3 amino acids: CASSLDRVNTEAFF. The CDR3 region has the DNA TGCGCCAGCAGCTTGGACAGGGTGAACACTGAAGCTTTCTTT.